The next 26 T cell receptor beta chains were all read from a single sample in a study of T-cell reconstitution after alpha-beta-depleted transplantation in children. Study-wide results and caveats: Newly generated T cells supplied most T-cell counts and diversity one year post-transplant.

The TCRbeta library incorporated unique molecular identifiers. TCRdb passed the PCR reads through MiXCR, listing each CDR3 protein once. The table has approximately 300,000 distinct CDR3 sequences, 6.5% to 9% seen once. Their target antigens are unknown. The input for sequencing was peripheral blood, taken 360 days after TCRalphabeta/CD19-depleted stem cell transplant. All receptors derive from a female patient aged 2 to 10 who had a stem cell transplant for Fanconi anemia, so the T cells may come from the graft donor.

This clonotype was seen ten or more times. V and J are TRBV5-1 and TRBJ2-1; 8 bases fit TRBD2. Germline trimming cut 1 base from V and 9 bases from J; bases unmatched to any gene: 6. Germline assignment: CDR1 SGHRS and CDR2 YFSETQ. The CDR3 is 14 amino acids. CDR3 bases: TGCGCCAGCAGCTTGTTGGCGGGGGGAGGTGAGCAGTTCTTC. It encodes CASSLLAGGGEQFF.

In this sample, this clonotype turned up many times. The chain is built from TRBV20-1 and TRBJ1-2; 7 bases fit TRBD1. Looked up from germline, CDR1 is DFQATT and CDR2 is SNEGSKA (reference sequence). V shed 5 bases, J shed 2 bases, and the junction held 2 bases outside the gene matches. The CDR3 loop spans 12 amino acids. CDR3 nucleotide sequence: TGCAGTGCTTCACAGGGGAACTATGGCTACACCTTC. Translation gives CSASQGNYGYTF.

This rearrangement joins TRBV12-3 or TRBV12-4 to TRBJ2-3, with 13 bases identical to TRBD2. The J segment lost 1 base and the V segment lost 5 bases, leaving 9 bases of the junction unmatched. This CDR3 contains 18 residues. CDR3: CASSRLAGGFGGTDTQYF. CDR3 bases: TGTGCCAGCAGTCGACTAGCGGGGGGTTTCGGCGGCACAGATACGCAGTATTTT.

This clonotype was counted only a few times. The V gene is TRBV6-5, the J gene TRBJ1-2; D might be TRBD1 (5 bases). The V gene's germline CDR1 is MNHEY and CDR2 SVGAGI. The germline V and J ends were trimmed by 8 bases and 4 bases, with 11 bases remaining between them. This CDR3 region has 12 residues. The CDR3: CASAPGTYGYTF. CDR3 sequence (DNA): TGTGCCAGCGCCCCCGGGACCTATGGCTACACCTTC.

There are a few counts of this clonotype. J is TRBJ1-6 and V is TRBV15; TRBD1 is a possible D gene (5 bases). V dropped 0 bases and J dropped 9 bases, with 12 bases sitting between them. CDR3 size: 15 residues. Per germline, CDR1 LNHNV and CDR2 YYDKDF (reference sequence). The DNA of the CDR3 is TGTGCCACCAGCAGAGATGGGGGGGTGATTTCACCCCTCCACTTT. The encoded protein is CATSRDGGVISPLHF.

CDR3 bases: TGTGCCAGCAGCCACGCGGGAGGGCCAACAGATACGCAGTATTTT. Encoded protein: CASSHAGGPTDTQYF. The chain carries TRBV7-9 and TRBJ2-3, with TRBD2 matching over 9 bases. CDR1 is SEHNR and CDR2 is FQNEAQ in the germline V gene (reference sequence). V lost 5 bases and J lost 3; bases outside the gene matches: 6. This CDR3 is 15 amino acids long.

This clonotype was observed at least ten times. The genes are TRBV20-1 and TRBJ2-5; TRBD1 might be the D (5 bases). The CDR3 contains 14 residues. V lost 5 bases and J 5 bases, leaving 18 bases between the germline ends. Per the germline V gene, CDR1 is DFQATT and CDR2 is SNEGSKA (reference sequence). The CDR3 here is CSAQGEGVGETQYF. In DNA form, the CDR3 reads TGCAGTGCTCAAGGGGAAGGGGTAGGGGAGACCCAGTACTTC.

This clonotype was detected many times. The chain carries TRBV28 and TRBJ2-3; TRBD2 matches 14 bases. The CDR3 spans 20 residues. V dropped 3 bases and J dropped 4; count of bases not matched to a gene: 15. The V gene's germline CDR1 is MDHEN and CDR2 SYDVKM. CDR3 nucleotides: TGTGCCAGCAGTTTTCATCCCTCCGGGACTAGCGGGAGAAGCCCAGATACGCAGTATTTT. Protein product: CASSFHPSGTSGRSPDTQYF.

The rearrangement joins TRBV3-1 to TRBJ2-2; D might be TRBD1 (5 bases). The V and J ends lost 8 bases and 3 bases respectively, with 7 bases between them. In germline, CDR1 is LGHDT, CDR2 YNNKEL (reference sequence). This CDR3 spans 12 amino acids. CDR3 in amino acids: CASGRDTGELFF. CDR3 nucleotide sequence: TGTGCCAGCGGCAGGGACACCGGGGAGCTGTTTTTT.

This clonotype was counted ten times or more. DNA for the CDR3: TGTGCCAGCTCCGTGCAGGGGGCCAATTGGACTGAAGCTTTCTTT. Amino acids: CASSVQGANWTEAFF. The chain uses TRBV6-5 and TRBJ1-1, with 8 bases that match TRBD1. V shed 8 bases, J shed 5 bases, and the junction held 13 bases outside the gene matches. Germline lookup yields CDR1 MNHEY and CDR2 SVGAGI. The CDR3 runs 15 residues.

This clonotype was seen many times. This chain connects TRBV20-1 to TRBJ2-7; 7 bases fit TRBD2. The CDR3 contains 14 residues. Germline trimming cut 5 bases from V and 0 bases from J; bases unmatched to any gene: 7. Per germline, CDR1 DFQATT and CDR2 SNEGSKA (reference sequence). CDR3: CSAHFGGSSYEQYF. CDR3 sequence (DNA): TGCAGTGCTCACTTCGGCGGGAGCTCCTACGAGCAGTACTTC.

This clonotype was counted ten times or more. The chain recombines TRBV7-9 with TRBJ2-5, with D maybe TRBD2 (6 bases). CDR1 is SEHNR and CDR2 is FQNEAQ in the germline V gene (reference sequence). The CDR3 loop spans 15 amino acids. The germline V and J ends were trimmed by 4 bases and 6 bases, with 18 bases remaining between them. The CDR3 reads CASSSTRRALKTQYF. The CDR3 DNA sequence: TGTGCCAGCAGCTCCACCCGGAGGGCTCTTAAGACCCAGTACTTC.

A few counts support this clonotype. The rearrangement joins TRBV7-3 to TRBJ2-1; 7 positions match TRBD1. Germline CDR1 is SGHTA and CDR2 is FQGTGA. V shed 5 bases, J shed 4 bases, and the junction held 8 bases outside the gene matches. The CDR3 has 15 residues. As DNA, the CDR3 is TGTGCCAGCAGCCCGGGTCCCAGGGGGTACAATGAGCAGTTCTTC. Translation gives CASSPGPRGYNEQFF.

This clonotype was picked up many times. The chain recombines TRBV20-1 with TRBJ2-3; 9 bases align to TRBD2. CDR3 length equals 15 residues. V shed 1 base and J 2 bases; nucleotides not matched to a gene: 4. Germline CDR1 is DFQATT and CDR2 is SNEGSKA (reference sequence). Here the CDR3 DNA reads TGCAGTGCTAGAGGACTAGCGGATGACACAGATACGCAGTATTTT. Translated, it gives CSARGLADDTDTQYF.

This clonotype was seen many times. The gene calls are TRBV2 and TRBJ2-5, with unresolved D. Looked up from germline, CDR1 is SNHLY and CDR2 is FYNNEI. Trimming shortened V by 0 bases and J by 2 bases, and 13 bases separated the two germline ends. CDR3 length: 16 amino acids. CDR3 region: CASSEALVTEQETQYF. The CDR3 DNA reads TGTGCCAGCAGTGAAGCGCTTGTAACAGAGCAAGAGACCCAGTACTTC.

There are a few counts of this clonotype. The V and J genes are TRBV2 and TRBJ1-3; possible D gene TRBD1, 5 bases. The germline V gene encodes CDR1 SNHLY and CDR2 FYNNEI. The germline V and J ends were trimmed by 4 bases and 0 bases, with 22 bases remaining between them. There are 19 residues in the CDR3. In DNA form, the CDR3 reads TGTGCCAGCAGTGTGTGGCAGGGTCACCTTCTCACCTCTGGAAACACCATATATTTT. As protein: CASSVWQGHLLTSGNTIYF.

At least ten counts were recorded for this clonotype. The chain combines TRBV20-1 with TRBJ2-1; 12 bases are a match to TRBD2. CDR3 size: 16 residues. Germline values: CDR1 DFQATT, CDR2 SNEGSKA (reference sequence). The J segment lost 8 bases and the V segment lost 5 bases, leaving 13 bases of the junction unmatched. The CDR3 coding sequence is TGCAGTGCTGACGGACCACTAGCGGGGGGCCTAGATGAGCAGTTCTTC. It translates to CSADGPLAGGLDEQFF.

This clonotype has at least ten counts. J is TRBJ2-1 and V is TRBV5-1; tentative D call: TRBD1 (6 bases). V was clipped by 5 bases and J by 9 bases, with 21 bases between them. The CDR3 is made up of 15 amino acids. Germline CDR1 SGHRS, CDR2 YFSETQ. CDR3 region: CASRHEQDSHSEQFF. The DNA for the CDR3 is TGCGCCAGCAGACACGAGCAGGACAGCCACAGTGAGCAGTTCTTC.

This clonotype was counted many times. CDR3 in amino acids: CASSLTGVEQYF. Here the CDR3 DNA reads TGTGCCAGCAGTCTAACAGGGGTTGAGCAGTACTTC. The gene calls are TRBV28 and TRBJ2-7; TRBD1 aligns across 7 bases. Germline loops: CDR1 MDHEN, CDR2 SYDVKM. The J segment lost 7 bases and the V segment lost 5 bases, leaving 5 bases of the junction unmatched. CDR3 length: 12 residues. The variable domain in full, with the rest retrieved from reference TRBV28 and TRBJ2-7, is DVKVTQSSRYLVKRTGEKVFLECVQDMDHENMFWYRQDPGLGLRLIYFSYDVKMKEKGDIPEGYSVSREKKERFSLILESASTNQTSMYLCASSLTGVEQYFGPGTRLTVT.

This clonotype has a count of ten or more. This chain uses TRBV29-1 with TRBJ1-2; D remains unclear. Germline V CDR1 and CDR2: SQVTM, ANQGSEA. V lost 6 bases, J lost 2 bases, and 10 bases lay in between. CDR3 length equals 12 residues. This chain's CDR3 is CSVGRQNYGYTF. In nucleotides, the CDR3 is TGCAGCGTAGGACGTCAGAACTATGGCTACACCTTC.

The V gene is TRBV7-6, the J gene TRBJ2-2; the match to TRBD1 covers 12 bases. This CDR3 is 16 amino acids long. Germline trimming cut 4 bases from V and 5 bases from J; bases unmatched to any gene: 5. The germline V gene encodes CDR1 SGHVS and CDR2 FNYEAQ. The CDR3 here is CASSWPGQGATGELFF. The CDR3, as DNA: TGTGCCAGCAGCTGGCCGGGACAGGGGGCAACCGGGGAGCTGTTTTTT.

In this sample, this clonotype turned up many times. The CDR3 DNA reads TGCAGCGTTGACAGTTTAGAGACCCAGTACTTC. Translation: CSVDSLETQYF. The genes are TRBV29-1 and TRBJ2-5, with D unresolved. CDR1 and CDR2 (germline): SQVTM, ANQGSEA. The CDR3 covers 11 residues. Trimming left V 3 bases short and J 4 bases short, with 6 bases between.

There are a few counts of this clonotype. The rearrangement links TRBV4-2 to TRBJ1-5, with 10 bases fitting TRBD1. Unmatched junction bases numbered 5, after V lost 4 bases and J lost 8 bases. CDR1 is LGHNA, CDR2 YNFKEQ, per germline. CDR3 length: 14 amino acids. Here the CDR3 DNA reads TGTGCCAGCAGCCGACGACAGGGGGCAGAGCCCCAGCATTTT. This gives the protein CASSRRQGAEPQHF.

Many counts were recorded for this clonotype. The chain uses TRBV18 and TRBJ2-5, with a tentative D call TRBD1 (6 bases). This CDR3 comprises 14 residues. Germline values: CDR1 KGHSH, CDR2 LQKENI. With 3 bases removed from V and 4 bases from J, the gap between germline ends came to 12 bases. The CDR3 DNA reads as TGTGCCAGCTCACCTCCGACAGGAGGAGAGACCCAGTACTTC. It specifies CASSPPTGGETQYF.

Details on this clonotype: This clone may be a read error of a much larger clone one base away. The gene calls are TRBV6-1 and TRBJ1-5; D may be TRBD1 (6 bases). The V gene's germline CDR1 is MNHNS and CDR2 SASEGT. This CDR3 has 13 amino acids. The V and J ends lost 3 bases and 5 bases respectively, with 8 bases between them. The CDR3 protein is CASSDRGYQPQHF. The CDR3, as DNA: TGTGCCAGCAGTGACAGGGGTTATCAGCCCCAGCATTTT.

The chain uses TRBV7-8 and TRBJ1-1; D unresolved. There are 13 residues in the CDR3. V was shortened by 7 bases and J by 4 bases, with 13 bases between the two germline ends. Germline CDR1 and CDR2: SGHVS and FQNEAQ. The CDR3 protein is CASTLARATEAFF. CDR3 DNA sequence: TGTGCCAGCACCCTAGCTAGGGCCACTGAAGCTTTCTTT.